Below, 8 T cell receptor beta chains from the same sample are listed, as sequenced in a study of T cells in Graves' hyperthyroidism and ophthalmopathy. It was RNA transcripts that yielded the amplified TCR beta CDR3 regions. TCR CDR3 regions were first amplified by RT-PCR with HTBI primers. TCRdb re-analysed the multiplex PCR reads in MiXCR, keeping a single row per CDR3 protein. The sample has 550,000 to 700,000 distinct CDR3 sequences; 35% to 55% are singletons. The sample comprised peripheral blood or thyroid tissue (not recorded which). The receptor set was obtained from an adult woman with Graves' disease, either hyperthyroidism or ophthalmopathy (not recorded which).

This clonotype was picked up one time. The V call is TRBV7-9, the J call TRBJ2-5; D tentatively reads TRBD1 or TRBD2 (5 bases each). The germline V gene encodes CDR1 SEHNR and CDR2 FQNEAQ (reference sequence). CDR3 length: 15 residues. Deletions cut 2 bases from V and 7 bases from J, with 17 bases between. This CDR3 reads CASSLNRDGSGTQYF. Written as DNA, the CDR3 is TGTGCCAGCAGCTTAAATCGGGACGGCTCAGGGACCCAGTACTTC.

This clonotype was detected ten times or more. The J gene is TRBJ2-7, the V gene TRBV5-1; maybe TRBD1 (6 bases). This CDR3 spans 14 amino acids. Trimming took off 2 bases at V and 3 bases at J, with 12 bases between the two ends. Germline loops: CDR1 SGHRS, CDR2 YFSETQ. The DNA for the CDR3 is TGCGCCAGCAGCTTTCTCCCAGGGGACTACGAGCAGTACTTC. This codes for CASSFLPGDYEQYF.

The chain combines TRBV5-1 with TRBJ1-2; D gene unclear. CDR3 size: 15 residues. Germline CDR1 is SGHRS and CDR2 is YFSETQ. The V end lost 0 bases, the J end lost 2 bases, and 11 bases lay between the germline ends. The CDR3 region has the DNA TGCGCCAGCAGCTTGGAAAGCTCTGGAAACTATGGCTACACCTTC. Protein sequence: CASSLESSGNYGYTF.

In its sample, this clonotype was seen many times. This sequence joins TRBV25-1 and TRBJ2-2, with TRBD1 identical over 8 bases. J was trimmed by 0 bases and V by 8 bases; bases with no gene match: 2. CDR1 and CDR2 (germline): MGHDK, SYGVNS. The CDR3 runs to 14 residues. The CDR3 nucleotides read TGTGCCAGCGGACAGGGTACGAACACCGGGGAGCTGTTTTTT. Residues: CASGQGTNTGELFF.

J is TRBJ2-2 and V is TRBV25-1, with D tentatively TRBD2 (5 bases). Per germline, CDR1 MGHDK and CDR2 SYGVNS. This CDR3 is built from 15 residues. V was clipped by 1 base and J by 1 base, with 7 bases between them. CDR3 region: CASSELRGNTGELFF. CDR3 coding DNA: TGTGCCAGCAGTGAATTACGGGGGAACACCGGGGAGCTGTTTTTT. Supplemented by reference TRBV25-1 and TRBJ2-2, the full variable domain reads EADIYQTPRYLVIGTGKKITLECSQTMGHDKMYWYQQDPGMELHLIHYSYGVNSTEKGDLSSESTVSRIRTEHFPLTLESARPSHTSQYLCASSELRGNTGELFFGEGSRLTVL.

In its sample, this clonotype was seen many times. The J gene is TRBJ2-7, the V gene TRBV20-1; a weak D match, TRBD1 (6 bases). Germline loops: CDR1 DFQATT, CDR2 SNEGSKA (reference sequence). The CDR3 extends over 13 amino acids. V dropped 1 base and J dropped 2 bases, with 9 bases sitting between them. CDR3 in amino acids: CSARAQGTYEQYF. CDR3 in DNA: TGCAGTGCTAGAGCTCAGGGGACCTACGAGCAGTACTTC.

The DNA of the CDR3 is TGTGCCATCAGTGAGTCGGGGGCAAAAGAGAATTCACCCCTCCACTTT. Protein sequence: CAISESGAKENSPLHF. J is TRBJ1-6 and V is TRBV10-3; a possible D gene is TRBD1 (6 bases). Germline V lookup: CDR1 ENHRY, CDR2 SYGVKD. The CDR3 consists of 16 residues. The V end lost 0 bases, the J end lost 7 bases, and 13 bases lay between the germline ends.

In regard to this clonotype: A much larger clone sits a single nucleotide away, making a read error possible. The chain joins TRBV12-3 or TRBV12-4 to TRBJ2-7; the match to TRBD2 covers 7 bases. With 7 bases clipped from V and 0 bases from J, the junction kept 6 bases outside the gene matches. This CDR3 has 14 residues. CDR3 coding DNA: TGTGCCAGCACACGAGCGGGGAGCTCCTACGAGCAGTACTTC. It codes for CASTRAGSSYEQYF.